The sequence of this T cell receptor beta chain was determined in a study of OX40 agonist ivuxolimab in advanced cancers. In the study overall: Anti-PD-1, anti-PD-L1 or anti-CTLA-4 therapy given earlier was allowed, and approximately 43% had some. The study, taken as a whole, reports: Compared with others, partial responders at 0.1-3.0 mg/kg displayed clonal expansion among the lowest.

As for this clone: Its antigen is unknown.

The table came from immunoSEQ multiplex PCR; TCRdb's copy has only in-frame clones and leaves some out. The profile shows around 80,000 clones, about 87% of them singletons. The CDR3 totals 16 residues. V lost 5 bases, J lost 6 bases, and 6 bases stayed unmatched. Germline V lookup: CDR1 SNHLY, CDR2 FYNNEI. This specimen consisted of CD4+ or CD8+ T cells sorted from blood, obtained in a trial of the OX40 agonist ivuxolimab. This sequence joins TRBV2 and TRBJ2-4, with 14 bases lining up with TRBD2. This clonotype originated in an adult with an advanced solid tumor such as melanoma, head and neck, liver or kidney cancer. The CDR3 nucleotides are TGTGCCAGCAGTTTGACTAGCGGGAGGGCTCGAAACATTCAGTACTTC. Translated: CASSLTSGRARNIQYF.